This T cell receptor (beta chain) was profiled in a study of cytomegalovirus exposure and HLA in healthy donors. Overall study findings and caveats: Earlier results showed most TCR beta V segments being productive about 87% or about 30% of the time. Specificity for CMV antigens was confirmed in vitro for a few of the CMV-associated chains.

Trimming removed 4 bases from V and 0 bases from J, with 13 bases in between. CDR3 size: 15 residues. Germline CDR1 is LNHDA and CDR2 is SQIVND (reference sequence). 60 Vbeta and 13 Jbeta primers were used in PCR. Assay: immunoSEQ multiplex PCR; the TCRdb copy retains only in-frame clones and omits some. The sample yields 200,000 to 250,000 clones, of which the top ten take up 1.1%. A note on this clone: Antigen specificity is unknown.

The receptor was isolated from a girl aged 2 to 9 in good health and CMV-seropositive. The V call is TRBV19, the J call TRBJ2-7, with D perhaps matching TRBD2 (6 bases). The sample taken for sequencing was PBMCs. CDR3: CASSSVGSASYEQYF. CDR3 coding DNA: TGTGCCAGTAGTAGCGTCGGGAGTGCCTCCTACGAGCAGTACTTC. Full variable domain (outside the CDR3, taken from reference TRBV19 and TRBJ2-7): DGGITQSPKYLFRKEGQNVTLSCEQNLNHDAMYWYRQDPGQGLRLIYYSQIVNDFQKGDIAEGYSVSREKKESFPLTVTSAQKNPTAFYLCASSSVGSASYEQYFGPGTRLTVT.